This T cell receptor beta chain came from a study of T cell repertoires in cytomegalovirus infection. Study as a whole: Both CMV infection and a matching HLA type were indicated by public TCR beta signatures.

On this clonotype itself: What it binds is unknown.

One entry per CDR3 protein results from TCRdb running MiXCR on the reads. The sample has some 300,000 distinct CDR3 sequences; roughly an eighth are singletons. The study's findings and limits: CMV-specific TCR beta clonotypes restricted by HLA-C dominated the ex vivo response. People with CMV and the relevant HLA were identified by cumulative public TCR beta family frequency.

The receptor was derived from a human donor in good health (CMV status not recorded). Some clones in this sample may be carry-over from other donors' samples. Material: PBMCs.

This CDR3 reads CASSITSGSGTGELFF. In DNA form, the CDR3 reads TGTGCCAGCAGTATAACTAGCGGGAGTGGCACCGGGGAGCTGTTTTTT. The chain couples TRBV2 to TRBJ2-2; TRBD2 matches at 11 bases. Trimming at V came to 5 bases and at J to 4 bases, leaving 6 bases not matched to a gene. Germline assignment: CDR1 SNHLY and CDR2 FYNNEI. The CDR3 has 16 amino acids.